Listed below are T cell receptor beta chains from one sample, sequenced in a study of blood T cell repertoires in COVID-19. Using immunoSEQ multiplex PCR, the repertoire was profiled, and TCRdb retains in-frame clones only, with some absent. The data contain about 150,000 clones, around four fifths of them singletons. The sequenced sample was peripheral blood. The source is a woman aged 80 or older with COVID-19, enrolled during active disease. The CDR3 runs from the conserved cysteine through the conserved F or W. D genes are given only for firm matches. Not every row has a clone size; where given, it reads once, few, many or a size class.

clone size	D gene	V gene	J gene	CDR3 protein	CDR3 DNA
NA	TRBD2	TRBV6-5	TRBJ2-3	CASSVTSYSGDTQYF	TGTGCCAGCTCTGTGACTAGCTATTCGGGGGATACGCAGTATTTT
NA	NA	TRBV2	TRBJ2-7	CASNPGATYEQYF	TGTGCCAGCAATCCAGGGGCCACCTACGAGCAGTACTTC
NA	NA	TRBV18	TRBJ1-3	CASSPRGPSSSISGNTIYF	TGTGCCAGCTCACCCAGGGGCCCATCATCGTCTATCTCTGGAAACACCATATATTTT
NA	TRBD1	TRBV19	TRBJ1-6	CASSPQQGVRSPLHF	TGTGCCAGTAGTCCCCAACAGGGGGTCCGGTCACCCCTCCACTTT
NA	NA	TRBV24-1	TRBJ2-3	CATSDGLGGSDTQYF	TGTGCCACCAGTGATGGTCTTGGAGGGTCAGATACGCAGTATTTT
once	NA	TRBV6-2/TRBV6-3	TRBJ1-5	CASSTGQPQHF	TGTGCCAGCAGTACGGGGCAGCCCCAGCATTTT
NA	TRBD2	TRBV29-1	TRBJ2-3	CSVRGTSGRVDTQYF	TGCAGCGTCCGTGGGACTAGCGGGAGGGTGGATACGCAGTATTTT
NA	TRBD2	TRBV14	TRBJ2-5	CASSQDGSSGRAQYF	TGTGCCAGCAGCCAAGATGGGTCTAGCGGGAGGGCCCAGTACTTC
NA	NA	TRBV7-3	TRBJ2-1	CASSPRGGENEQFF	TGTGCCAGCAGCCCCCGGGGAGGAGAGAATGAGCAGTTCTTC
NA	NA	TRBV5-1	TRBJ1-5	CASSGVHRDDNQPQHF	TGCGCCAGCAGCGGGGTGCACAGGGATGACAATCAGCCCCAGCATTTT
NA	TRBD1	TRBV5-6	TRBJ1-5	CASSLLTGGRQPQHF	TGTGCCAGCAGCTTACTGACAGGGGGACGTCAGCCCCAGCATTTT
NA	TRBD2	TRBV13	TRBJ2-1	CASSLGAGNQFF	TGTGCCAGCAGCTTAGGAGCGGGAAACCAGTTCTTC
NA	NA	TRBV7-9	TRBJ2-2	CASSLTSGDTGELFF	TGTGCCAGCAGCTTAACTTCCGGTGACACCGGGGAGCTGTTTTTT
NA	NA	TRBV4-1	TRBJ1-2	CASSQAGAGPGYTF	TGCGCCAGCAGCCAAGCGGGAGCAGGGCCTGGCTACACCTTC
NA	TRBD1	TRBV24-1	TRBJ1-2	CATSASGTGFYGYTF	TGTGCCACCAGCGCCTCCGGGACAGGGTTCTATGGCTACACCTTC
NA	TRBD1	TRBV28	TRBJ1-2	CASRSGTASYGYTF	TGTGCCAGCAGGTCCGGGACAGCCTCTTATGGCTACACCTTC
NA	NA	TRBV5-4	TRBJ1-3	CASSLGGLLSGNTIYF	TGTGCCAGCAGCTTGGGGGGCCTCCTGTCTGGAAACACCATATATTTT
once	NA	TRBV6-4	TRBJ2-1	CASSASPGSYNEQFF	TGTGCCAGCAGTGCCTCCCCAGGCTCCTACAATGAGCAGTTCTTC
NA	NA	TRBV10-1	TRBJ1-3	CASSESPGIAAAYF	TGCGCCAGCAGTGAGTCTCCAGGGATCGCCGCTGCTTATTTT
NA	NA	TRBV7-9	TRBJ2-5	CATAGETQYF	TGTGCCACCGCCGGGGAGACCCAGTACTTC
NA	NA	TRBV6-1	TRBJ1-2	CASSDARGTFYGYTF	TGTGCCAGCAGTGACGCTAGGGGGACATTCTATGGCTACACCTTC
NA	TRBD1	TRBV18	TRBJ1-2	CASSPGQGIANYGYTF	TGTGCCAGCTCACCAGGACAGGGGATTGCTAACTATGGCTACACCTTC
few	TRBD2	TRBV19	TRBJ2-1	CASRASGNPYNEQFF	TGTGCTAGTAGGGCTAGCGGGAACCCCTACAATGAGCAGTTCTTC
few	NA	TRBV12-3/TRBV12-4	TRBJ2-1	CASSPGTPNEQFF	TGTGCCAGCAGTCCTGGGACTCCCAATGAGCAGTTCTTC
NA	TRBD1	TRBV28	TRBJ1-2	CASSPPGQGASNYGYTF	TGTGCCAGCAGTCCGCCGGGACAGGGGGCTTCAAACTATGGCTACACCTTC
NA	TRBD1	TRBV6-5	TRBJ1-6	CASSPRGDSPLHF	TGTGCCAGCAGTCCCAGGGGGGACTCACCCCTCCACTTT